Sequencing of this TCR beta chain was carried out in a study of T-cell reconstitution after alpha-beta-depleted transplantation in children. Comments on this clonotype: The antigen remains undetermined.

The CDR3 is 14 amino acids. Looked up from germline, CDR1 is SGHTA and CDR2 is FQGNSA. The trim removed 6 bases at V and 7 bases at J, leaving 10 bases unmatched. Study outcomes and limitations: Reported findings indicate that, about two months after transplant, alpha-beta T cells came from several hundred expanded clones, which were derived from non-depleted graft cells. T-cell counts and diversity were attributed mostly to newly produced T cells one year after transplant.

As it was prepared, the TCRbeta library received unique molecular identifiers. TCRdb reanalysed the PCR reads using MiXCR and keeps one entry per CDR3 protein. The sample consists of fewer than 700,000 distinct CDR3 sequences, approximately 13% of them appearing once. The input for sequencing was PBMCs, mostly from graft donor cells, taken 360 days after TCRalphabeta/CD19-depleted stem cell transplant. The sequence was collected from a male patient younger than 18 who had a stem cell transplant for acute myeloid leukemia, so the T cells may come from the graft donor. This sequence joins TRBV7-2 and TRBJ2-7; 9 bases align to TRBD1. CDR3 nucleotide sequence: TGTGCCAGCAGGTTGACAGGGGGTACGAAGGAGCAGTACTTC. It encodes CASRLTGGTKEQYF.